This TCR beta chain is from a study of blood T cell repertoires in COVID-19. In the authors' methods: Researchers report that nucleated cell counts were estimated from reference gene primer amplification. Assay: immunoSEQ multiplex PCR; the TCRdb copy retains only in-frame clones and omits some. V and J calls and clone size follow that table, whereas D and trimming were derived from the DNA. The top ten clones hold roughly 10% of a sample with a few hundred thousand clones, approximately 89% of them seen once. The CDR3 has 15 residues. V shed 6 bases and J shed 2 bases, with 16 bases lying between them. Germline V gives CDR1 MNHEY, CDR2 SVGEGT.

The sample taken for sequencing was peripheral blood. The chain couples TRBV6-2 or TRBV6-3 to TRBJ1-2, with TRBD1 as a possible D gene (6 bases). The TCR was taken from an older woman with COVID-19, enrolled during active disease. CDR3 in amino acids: CASSPHGQWNYGYTF. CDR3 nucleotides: TGTGCCAGCAGCCCCCATGGACAGTGGAACTATGGCTACACCTTC.